The source of this T cell receptor beta chain is a study of T cells expressing NK-cell markers (dated by TCRdb to the early 2020s). In the study overall: Three sorted T-cell subsets (CD3+CD56+NKG2C+, CD3+CD56+NKG2C- and CD3+CD56-NKG2C+) from fewer than 10 donors had their TCR beta-chain repertoires profiled. Among the eight sequenced donors, seven were HCMV-seropositive and one was HCMV-seronegative. The study sequenced eight donors, all healthy volunteers chosen at random: three men and five women. The libraries were sequenced on Illumina HiSeq 2000/2500, MiSeq or NextSeq, producing 2 x 150 bp reads.

A commercial ELISA kit detecting HCMV-specific IgG in serum was used to determine HCMV serostatus. Peripheral blood mononuclear cells were isolated from blood by Ficoll density gradient centrifugation. The full study reports these points: Whether the expanded NKG2C-expressing T cell clones were specific for HCMV antigens remained unclear. In six donors, the dominant CD3+CD56+NKG2C+ clonotypes were among the top 10 CD8+ clonotypes and accounted for about 1.0-7.5% of CD8+ T cells. Those dominant clonotypes were again the most abundant among CD3+CD56-NKG2C+ cells in a few donors, at about 28.3-60.1%.

The CDR3 sequence holds 14 residues, the cysteine and phenylalanine included. The protein alone is recorded here. Regarding this clonotype: What antigen it recognizes has not been identified.

Sequencing was performed on an Illumina HiSeq 2000. TCR beta cDNA libraries were prepared using 5'RACE template switching, which introduced a universal primer site and unique molecular identifiers. Priming for cDNA synthesis came from the TCR beta constant segment, and two successive PCR amplification steps followed. Processing in the source paper ran as follows. Reads were demultiplexed and grouped by UMI with MIGEC, and clonotypes were assembled and quantified with MiTCR. To exclude erroneous sequences, only TCR cDNA sequences supported by at least two reads were retained. Downstream repertoire analysis used the tcR package, and clonotypes were matched across fractions by CDR3 nucleotide sequence plus V segment. VDJmatch was used to annotate antigen specificity against VDJdb, with one amino acid substitution allowed in CDR3. TCRdb reprocessed the reads, so every CDR3 protein sequence counts as one entry and DNA is not shown. It is TCRdb's table, rather than the study itself, that gives the V and J calls and clone size. The record for this sample contains 150,000 to 200,000 distinct CDR3 sequences. The ten largest clonotypes hold around 18% of the sample.

The chain uses TRBV12-3 or TRBV12-4 and TRBJ2-5; the TCRdb call, TRBD2, lacks DNA for checking. Sequenced material: blood T cells: a sorted CD56 or NKG2C T cell subset, CD4+ or CD8+ T cells, or bulk PBMC T cells (not recorded which). This TCR was recovered from a woman aged 18 to 75 in good health. The CDR3 protein is CASSRTSGVLTQYF.